The 7 T cell receptor beta chains given below trace back to one sample, sequenced in a study of shared clonotypes between healthy human individuals. The data were produced by immunoSEQ multiplex PCR, yet TCRdb's version contains in-frame clones alone and is incomplete. This table has under 2.5 million clones, less than 95% appearing once. Input material: naive CD4+ T cells from PBMCs. Subset here: CD45RA+ positively selected. These receptors originate from a man between 18 and 29 years old in good health. Some clones in this sample may be carry-over from other donors' samples.

This clone has just a few counts. The chain combines TRBV28 with TRBJ1-5; D possibly corresponds to TRBD1 (5 bases). Trimming took off 6 bases at V and 9 bases at J, with 15 bases between the two ends. The germline V gene has CDR1 MDHEN and CDR2 SYDVKM. This CDR3 comprises 13 residues. The CDR3 spells CASSLQVPRPQHF. The CDR3 DNA reads as TGTGCCAGCAGCCTACAGGTGCCGAGGCCCCAGCATTTT.

The V call is TRBV6-5, the J call TRBJ1-5, with D possibly matching TRBD1 (5 bases). V lost 7 bases and J 3 bases, leaving 10 bases between the germline ends. Germline CDR1 and CDR2: MNHEY and SVGAGI. CDR3 length: 13 residues. Here the CDR3 reads CASTGGVNQPQHF. The CDR3 DNA is TGTGCCAGCACTGGGGGGGTCAATCAGCCCCAGCATTTT.

The chain employs TRBV9 and TRBJ2-3; 9 bases are shared with TRBD1. Germline V CDR1 and CDR2: SGDLS, YYNGEE. Trimming took 4 bases from V and 1 from J; bases not matched to a gene: 10. The CDR3 loop spans 17 amino acids. This chain's CDR3 is CASSPPQGARGTDTQYF. In nucleotides, the CDR3 is TGTGCCAGCAGCCCGCCACAGGGGGCGCGTGGCACAGATACGCAGTATTTT.

The chain recombines TRBV12-5 with TRBJ2-5; maybe TRBD2 (6 bases). Germline CDR1 and CDR2: LGHNT and FRNRAP. The ends were cut back, 5 bases at V and 3 bases at J, with 10 bases in the middle. The CDR3 spans 13 residues. CDR3 region: CASGLTGEETQYF. DNA of the CDR3: TGTGCTAGTGGTCTGACGGGGGAAGAGACCCAGTACTTC.

The rearrangement links TRBV7-3 to TRBJ2-3; 9 bases align to TRBD1. CDR1 is SGHTA, CDR2 FQGTGA, per germline. V trimming: 5 bases; J trimming: 1 base; junction bases outside the gene matches: 16. The CDR3 is 19 amino acids. CDR3 residues: CASSGVGTGPASGTDTQYF. The CDR3, as DNA: TGTGCCAGCAGCGGCGTCGGGACAGGGCCCGCTAGCGGCACAGATACGCAGTATTTT.

Written as DNA, the CDR3 is TGTGCCACAGACGCCGGCTGGACTGAAGCTTTCTTT. Residues: CATDAGWTEAFF. The chain combines TRBV19 with TRBJ1-1; no firm D call. CDR1 and CDR2 from the germline V gene are LNHDA and SQIVND (reference sequence). CDR3 size: 12 residues. The V gene lost 10 bases and the J gene lost 5 bases, with 14 bases spanning the gap.

CDR3 in DNA: TGTGCCAGCTCACCACCGTCTAAATACAATGAGCAGTTCTTC. Its protein is CASSPPSKYNEQFF. The gene calls are TRBV18 and TRBJ2-1; D is unresolved. The CDR3 runs to 14 residues. The V end lost 0 bases, the J end lost 4 bases, and 7 bases lay between the germline ends. CDR1 and CDR2 from the germline V gene are KGHSH and LQKENI.